One and the same sample provided the 2 T cell receptor beta chains below, sequenced in a study of CD8+CD57+ T cells in acquired aplastic anemia. CD8+CD57+ cell expansion had been shown by flow cytometry in patients chosen for sequencing. Genomic DNA served as template for TCR beta VDJ and CDR3 profiling. Using its own MiXCR run on the reads, TCRdb lists one record per CDR3 protein. This sample has around 430,000 distinct CDR3 sequences, with over 25% found just once. The source material was sorted CD4+, CD8+, or CD8+CD57+ T cells (not recorded which) from PBMCs. The source of these receptors is a human donor with aplastic anemia.

The chain couples TRBV19 to TRBJ2-3; 9 nucleotides align to TRBD2. Germline CDR1 reads LNHDA; CDR2 reads SQIVND (reference sequence). J gave up 8 bases and V 3 bases, and 15 bases lay outside the gene matches. The CDR3 totals 17 residues. The CDR3 loop reads CASSISIAGVEWVTQYF. DNA of the CDR3: TGTGCCAGTAGTATCTCTATAGCGGGAGTTGAGTGGGTTACGCAGTATTTT.

The rearrangement joins TRBV19 to TRBJ1-1; D is undetermined. Germline V gene sequence: CDR1 LNHDA, CDR2 SQIVND (reference sequence). Trimming pared 3 bases from V and 7 bases from J, leaving 9 bases between. CDR3 length: 12 amino acids. The DNA of the CDR3 is TGTGCCAGTAGTATGAAAGGAGATGAAGCTTTCTTT. Translated, it gives CASSMKGDEAFF.